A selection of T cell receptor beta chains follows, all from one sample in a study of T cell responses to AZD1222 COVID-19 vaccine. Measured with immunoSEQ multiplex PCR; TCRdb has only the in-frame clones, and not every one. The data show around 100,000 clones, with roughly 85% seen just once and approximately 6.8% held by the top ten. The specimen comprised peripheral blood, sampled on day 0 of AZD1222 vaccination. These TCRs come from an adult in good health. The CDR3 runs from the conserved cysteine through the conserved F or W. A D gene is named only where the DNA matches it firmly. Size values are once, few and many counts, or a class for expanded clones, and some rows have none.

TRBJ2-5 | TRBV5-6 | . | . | TGTGCCAGCAGCTTGAGCCCCACAGGCGTGGAGACCCAGTACTTC | CASSLSPTGVETQYF
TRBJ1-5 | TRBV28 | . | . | TGTGCCAGCAGTTTATGGGACGGGAGAGGGGAGGGTAGCAATCAGCCCCAGCATTTT | CASSLWDGRGEGSNQPQHF
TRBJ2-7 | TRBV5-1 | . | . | TGCGCCAGCAGCTTGGGAGGGGCGAACTACGAGCAGTACTTC | CASSLGGANYEQYF
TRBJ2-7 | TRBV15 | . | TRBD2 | TGTGCCACCAGCAGAGTATTTAGCGGGAGTTCCTACGAGCAGTACTTC | CATSRVFSGSSYEQYF
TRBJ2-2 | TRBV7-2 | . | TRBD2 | TGTGCCAGCAGCAGAGAGGGGCTAGCGGGAGTGGTCACCGGGGAGCTGTTTTTT | CASSREGLAGVVTGELFF
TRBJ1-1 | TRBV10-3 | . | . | TGTGCCATCAGTGGGGGCCCTGAAGCTTTCTTT | CAISGGPEAFF
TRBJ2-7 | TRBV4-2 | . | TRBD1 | TGTGCCAGCAGCCAAGAAGGCAGGGGGACCTACGAGCAGTACTTC | CASSQEGRGTYEQYF
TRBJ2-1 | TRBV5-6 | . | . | TGTGCCAGCAATAACGGGCTCGCCACCTACAATGAGCAGTTCTTC | CASNNGLATYNEQFF
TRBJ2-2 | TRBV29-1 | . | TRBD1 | TGCAGCGCCGGGACAGGGCGGGGAAACACCGGGGAGCTGTTTTTT | CSAGTGRGNTGELFF
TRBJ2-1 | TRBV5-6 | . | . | TGTGCCAGCAGCTTGCCGTTGGGGGACTACAATGAGCAGTTCTTC | CASSLPLGDYNEQFF
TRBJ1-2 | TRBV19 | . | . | TGTGCCAGTAGTATTGTTGGGTATGGCTACACCTTC | CASSIVGYGYTF
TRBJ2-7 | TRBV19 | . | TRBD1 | TGTGCCAGTATGGGCAGGGGGCCTAGAGCTACCTACGAGCAGTACTTC | CASMGRGPRATYEQYF
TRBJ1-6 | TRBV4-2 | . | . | TGTGCCAGCAGCCAAGAAGGAATTGGCAGCTCCTATAATTCACCCCTCCACTTT | CASSQEGIGSSYNSPLHF
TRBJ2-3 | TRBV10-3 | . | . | TGTGCCGTCCTAGGAGCTAGCACAGATACGCAGTATTTT | CAVLGASTDTQYF
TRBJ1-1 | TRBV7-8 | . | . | TGTGCCAGCAGCATAGGGATAACGAACACTGAAGCTTTCTTT | CASSIGITNTEAFF
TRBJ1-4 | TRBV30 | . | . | TGTGCCTGGAGTGTTTTTGAAAAACTGTTTTTT | CAWSVFEKLFF
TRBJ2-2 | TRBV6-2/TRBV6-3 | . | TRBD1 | TGTGCCAGCAACCCCGTGGGGCACAGGGGTGGCACCGGGGAGCTGTTTTTT | CASNPVGHRGGTGELFF
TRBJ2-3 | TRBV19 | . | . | TGTGCCAGTAGTACCAACACAGATACGCAGTATTTT | CASSTNTDTQYF
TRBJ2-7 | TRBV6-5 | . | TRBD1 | TGTGCCAGCAGATCGACAGGGGACGGAACCTACGAGCAGTACTTC | CASRSTGDGTYEQYF
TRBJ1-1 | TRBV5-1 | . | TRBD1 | TGCGCCAGCAGCTTGCGTCCGGGACAGGAAGCTTTCTTT | CASSLRPGQEAFF
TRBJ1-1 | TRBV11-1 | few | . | TGTGCCAGCAGCCTGAGACCCACTGAAGCTTTCTTT | CASSLRPTEAFF
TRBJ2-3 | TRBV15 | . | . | TGTGCCACCAGCGGCCAGGGGCCCCTTATGGATACGCAGTATTTT | CATSGQGPLMDTQYF
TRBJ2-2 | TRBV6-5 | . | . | TGTGCCAGCAGAGGTCCGAACACCGGGGAGCTGTTTTTT | CASRGPNTGELFF
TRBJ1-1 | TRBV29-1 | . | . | TGCAGCGTTGCTGCCCAAACAGACTCTGAAGCTTTCTTT | CSVAAQTDSEAFF
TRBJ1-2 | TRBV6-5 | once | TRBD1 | TGTGCCAGCAGTCCGGACAGGTTTTCCTATGGCTACACCTTC | CASSPDRFSYGYTF
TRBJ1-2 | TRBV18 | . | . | TGTGCCAGCTCCCCAGACAAGAACTATGGCTACACCTTC | CASSPDKNYGYTF
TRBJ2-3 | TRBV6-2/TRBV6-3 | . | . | TGTGCCAGCAGTTACTCGGTCCCAGATACGCAGTATTTT | CASSYSVPDTQYF
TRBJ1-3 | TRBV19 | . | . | TGTGCCAGTAGTGACGGGGCAGCTGGAAACACCATATATTTT | CASSDGAAGNTIYF
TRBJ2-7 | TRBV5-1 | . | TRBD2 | TGCGCCAGCAGCTCCGGGACTAGCGGGAACGAGCAGTACTTC | CASSSGTSGNEQYF
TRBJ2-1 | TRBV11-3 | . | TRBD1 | TGTGCCAGCAGCTTAGGGACAGGACCCAATGAGCAGTTCTTC | CASSLGTGPNEQFF
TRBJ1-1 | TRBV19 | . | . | TGTGCCAGCCAAACCACAGGGTTGGACACTGAAGCTTTCTTT | CASQTTGLDTEAFF
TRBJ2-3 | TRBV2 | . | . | TGTGCCAGCAGTGAAAGCGGTACGCAGTATTTT | CASSESGTQYF
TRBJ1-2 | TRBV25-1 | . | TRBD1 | TGTGCCAGCAGTGAGGCAGGGGGGCGCGACTATGGCTACACCTTC | CASSEAGGRDYGYTF
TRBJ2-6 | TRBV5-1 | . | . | TGCGCCAGCAGCTTGACGAGGGGGGAGAGTCACTCTGGGGCCAACGTCCTGACTTTC | CASSLTRGESHSGANVLTF
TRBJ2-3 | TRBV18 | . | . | TGTGCCAGCTCACCAGGGACAGATACGCAGTATTTT | CASSPGTDTQYF
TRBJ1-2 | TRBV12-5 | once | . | TGTGCTAGTGGTTTGGCCCGACAGGAGGTCCACTATGGCTACACCTTC | CASGLARQEVHYGYTF
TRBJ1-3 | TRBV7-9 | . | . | TGTGCCAGCAGCCCGACCTTCTCCTCTGGAAACACCATATATTTT | CASSPTFSSGNTIYF
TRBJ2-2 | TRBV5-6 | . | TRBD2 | TGTGCCAGCAGCTGGGGGACTAGCGGGACAGGCACCGGGGAGCTGTTTTTT | CASSWGTSGTGTGELFF
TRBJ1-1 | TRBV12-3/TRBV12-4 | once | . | TGTGCCAGCAGTCCCCACAAGTTAGGGGAAGCTTTCTTT | CASSPHKLGEAFF
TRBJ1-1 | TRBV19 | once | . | TGTGCCAGTAGTCCAGCCGCGGAAGAAGCTTTCTTT | CASSPAAEEAFF
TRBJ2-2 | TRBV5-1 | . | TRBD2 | TGCGCTTGCAAGGGAGGGGAAGTGGCCGGGGAGCTGTTTTTT | CACKGGEVAGELFF
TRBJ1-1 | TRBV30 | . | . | TGTGCCTGGAGTGCGAGCAGGGCCCTGGAAGCTTTCTTT | CAWSASRALEAFF
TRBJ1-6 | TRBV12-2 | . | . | TGTGCAAGTCGCTTGTTTCAGGGGACCCCAAATTCACCCCTCCACTTT | CASRLFQGTPNSPLHF
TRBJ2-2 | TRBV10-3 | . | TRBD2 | TGTGCCATCAGACAAGGACTAGCGGGAGCGCTGTCCACCGGGGAGCTGTTTTTT | CAIRQGLAGALSTGELFF
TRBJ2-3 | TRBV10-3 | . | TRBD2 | TGTGCCATCAGTGAGACTAGCGGGCGCACAGATACGCAGTATTTT | CAISETSGRTDTQYF